The 26 T cell receptor beta chains reported below all come from one sample, sequenced in a study of T cell repertoires in cytomegalovirus infection. These receptors have no known antigen. MiXCR was run by TCRdb on the reads, yielding one entry per CDR3 protein. The data show about 900,000 distinct CDR3 sequences, with about a third seen just once and over 12% held by the top ten. Sample: cultured CD8+ T cells from PBMCs, taken from culture after CMV antigen stimulation. Receptor source: a human donor in good health (CMV status not recorded). Some clones in this sample may be carry-over from other donors' samples.

This clonotype has at least ten counts. The chain couples TRBV27 to TRBJ2-1; D perhaps matches TRBD1 (6 bases). This CDR3 region has 13 residues. V lost 5 bases and J 3 bases, leaving 8 bases between the germline ends. CDR1 MNHEY and CDR2 SMNVEV come from the germline V gene (reference sequence). The CDR3 spells CASSQGHYNEQFF. The CDR3 DNA reads TGTGCCAGCAGTCAGGGACACTACAATGAGCAGTTCTTC.

The table lists this clonotype with a few counts. This sequence joins TRBV6-1 and TRBJ2-7; D is unresolved. The CDR3 sequence is 13 residues long. The germline V gene has CDR1 MNHNS and CDR2 SASEGT. Trimming cost V 1 base and J 2 bases, with 6 bases left between them. In DNA, the CDR3 is TGTGCCAGCAGTGAAGGGTTCCCCTACGAGCAGTACTTC. Protein product: CASSEGFPYEQYF.

The genes are TRBV6-6 and TRBJ1-4; D gene uncertain. The length of the CDR3 is 15 residues. V was pared by 5 bases and J by 0 bases, with 10 bases between. In germline, CDR1 is MNHNY, CDR2 SVGAGI (reference sequence). The CDR3 spells CASSARETTNEKLFF. The CDR3 DNA reads as TGTGCCAGCAGTGCTAGAGAGACAACTAATGAAAAACTGTTTTTT.

This clonotype occurred a few times. This chain uses TRBV6-6 with TRBJ1-1; D unresolved. Trimming took off 2 bases at V and 6 bases at J, with 13 bases between the two ends. Germline CDR1 MNHNY, CDR2 SVGAGI (reference sequence). There are 14 residues in the CDR3. CDR3 bases: TGTGCCAGCAGTTACCTCCGGACGTTCGCTGAAGCTTTCTTT. This encodes CASSYLRTFAEAFF.

This clonotype has more than one count but fewer than ten. This rearrangement joins TRBV19 to TRBJ2-1, with D possibly matching TRBD1 (5 bases). Trimming stripped 1 base from V and 9 bases from J, with 10 bases between. The CDR3 is 13 amino acids. Germline-derived CDR1 and CDR2 are LNHDA and SQIVND (reference sequence). This CDR3 is CASSIGRVGEQFF. The DNA of the CDR3 is TGTGCCAGTAGTATAGGCAGGGTTGGTGAGCAGTTCTTC.

This chain joins TRBV6-5 and TRBJ2-1, with D possibly being TRBD1 (6 bases). Trimming pared 0 bases from V and 6 bases from J, leaving 6 bases between. The length of the CDR3 is 13 residues. Germline V CDR1 and CDR2: MNHEY, SVGAGI. The CDR3 DNA is TGTGCCAGCAGTTACTCGGACAGCAATGAGCAGTTCTTC. Translating it yields CASSYSDSNEQFF.

The chain links TRBV12-3 or TRBV12-4 to TRBJ2-2, with D tentatively TRBD1 (5 bases). The CDR3 length is 14 residues. V was clipped by 3 bases and J by 3 bases, with 8 bases between them. The CDR3 nucleotides read TGTGCCAGCAGTTTGGACATCTACACCGGGGAGCTGTTTTTT. The encoded protein is CASSLDIYTGELFF.

This clonotype was detected ten times or more. The V and J genes are TRBV27 and TRBJ2-6; D is unclear. Trimming shortened V by 5 bases and J by 1 base, and 12 bases separated the two germline ends. From germline, CDR1 is MNHEY and CDR2 SMNVEV (reference sequence). This CDR3 spans 16 amino acids. This chain's CDR3 is CASSPPSSSGANVLTF. CDR3 in DNA: TGTGCCAGCAGTCCACCTAGTTCTTCTGGGGCCAACGTCCTGACTTTC.

The chain uses TRBV19 and TRBJ2-5, with a weak D call TRBD1 (6 bases). The CDR3 is made up of 14 amino acids. Per the germline V gene, CDR1 is LNHDA and CDR2 is SQIVND (reference sequence). V lost 4 bases and J 2 bases, leaving 11 bases between the germline ends. CDR3 nucleotide sequence: TGTGCCAGTAGTACCGGACAGTGGCAAGAGACCCAGTACTTC. It encodes CASSTGQWQETQYF.

About this clonotype: An end of the junction does not agree with germline; a read error may underlie this. V gene TRBV4-1 combines with J gene TRBJ2-5, with a possible D match to TRBD2 (5 bases). The CDR3 is 15 amino acids. Germline assignment: CDR1 MGHRA and CDR2 YSYEKL. Here the CDR3 reads CASSQDRRTEETQYF. The CDR3 nucleotides read TGTGCCAGCAGCCAAGATAGGAGGACCGAAGAGACCCAGTACTTC.

This clonotype has at least ten counts. J is TRBJ1-1 and V is TRBV7-8; perhaps TRBD1 as D (6 bases). V dropped 0 bases and J dropped 0 bases, with 11 bases sitting between them. This CDR3 has 16 residues. The V gene's germline CDR1 is SGHVS and CDR2 FQNEAQ. The CDR3 bases are TGTGCCAGCAGCTTAGCGAGGGGGACGGTGAACACTGAAGCTTTCTTT. This sequence encodes CASSLARGTVNTEAFF.

This clonotype was seen a handful of times. The V gene is TRBV6-1, the J gene TRBJ1-1; no clear D. Germline V gene data show CDR1 as MNHNS and CDR2 as SASEGT. This CDR3 region has 15 residues. Trimming removed 0 bases from V and 4 bases from J, with 12 bases in between. This CDR3 is CASSEARRGPTEAFF. The CDR3, as DNA: TGTGCCAGCAGTGAAGCGCGGAGAGGACCCACTGAAGCTTTCTTT.

There are a few counts of this clonotype. The chain joins TRBV28 to TRBJ1-6; 11 bases line up with TRBD1. Germline V gene sequence: CDR1 MDHEN, CDR2 SYDVKM. This CDR3 is 16 amino acids long. J lost 13 bases, V lost 3 bases, and 11 bases had no gene match. The CDR3 DNA sequence: TGTGCCAGCAGTTTTTTCCGGACAGGGGGCTCAGAGCCCCTCCACTTT. Residues: CASSFFRTGGSEPLHF.

This clonotype has more than one count but fewer than ten. The rearrangement uses TRBV7-8 and TRBJ2-1; D is perhaps TRBD1 or TRBD2 (5 bases each). The CDR3 length is 14 residues. Germline CDR1 is SGHVS and CDR2 is FQNEAQ. V was cut by 1 base and J by 5 bases, with 9 bases left in between. CDR3 in amino acids: CASSLGGMDNEQFF. CDR3 nucleotide sequence: TGTGCCAGCAGCTTAGGGGGGATGGACAATGAGCAGTTCTTC.

The rearrangement joins TRBV10-1 to TRBJ2-7; the match to TRBD1 covers 8 bases. The J segment lost 2 bases and the V segment lost 3 bases, leaving 3 bases of the junction unmatched. This CDR3 contains 14 residues. Germline CDR1 reads WNHNN; CDR2 reads SYGVQD (reference sequence). CDR3 in amino acids: CASSDRGHPYEQYF. The CDR3 nucleotides are TGCGCCAGCAGTGACAGGGGGCATCCCTACGAGCAGTACTTC.

This clonotype has just a few counts. The chain uses TRBV19 and TRBJ1-2, with D hard to call. The CDR3 spans 16 residues. Per germline, CDR1 LNHDA and CDR2 SQIVND (reference sequence). V was pared by 0 bases and J by 4 bases, with 15 bases between. The CDR3 sequence: CASSIDHVPRGYGYTF. The CDR3 bases are TGTGCCAGTAGTATAGATCACGTCCCTCGGGGCTATGGCTACACCTTC.

This clonotype was seen only a few times. The V gene is TRBV20-1, the J gene TRBJ2-4; no firm D call. Trimming shortened V by 0 bases and J by 0 bases, and 9 bases separated the two germline ends. The CDR3 sequence is 15 residues long. The germline V gene encodes CDR1 DFQATT and CDR2 SNEGSKA (reference sequence). CDR3 coding DNA: TGCAGTGCTAGAGACGCAGATGAAGCCAAAAACATTCAGTACTTC. This encodes CSARDADEAKNIQYF.

This sequence joins TRBV19 and TRBJ2-7; D is unresolved. The CDR3 length is 12 residues. The ends were cut back, 8 bases at V and 2 bases at J, with 10 bases in the middle. From germline, CDR1 is LNHDA and CDR2 SQIVND (reference sequence). The CDR3 spells CASRARAYEQYV. The CDR3 DNA follows: TGTGCCAGTCGGGCCAGAGCCTACGAGCAGTACGTC.

The chain employs TRBV28 and TRBJ1-2, with no clear D. This CDR3 has 15 amino acids. Germline CDR1 MDHEN, CDR2 SYDVKM. V was shortened by 3 bases and J by 3 bases, with 14 bases between the two germline ends. The CDR3 spells CASSLGKGLDYGYTF. The CDR3 bases are TGTGCCAGCAGTTTGGGGAAGGGCTTGGACTATGGCTACACCTTC.

J is TRBJ2-3 and V is TRBV12-3 or TRBV12-4, with 7 bases fitting TRBD1. V lost 8 bases, J lost 6 bases, and 17 bases stayed unmatched. CDR3 length equals 16 residues. CDR3 DNA: TGTGCCAGCTCCCAACCCCTACAGGGGAGCTTGGATACGCAGTATTTT. This gives the protein CASSQPLQGSLDTQYF.

This clonotype was counted a few times. In DNA form, the CDR3 reads TGTGCCAGCAGCTTAGGGACTAGCGGGAGCTTAGCCAAAAACATTCAGTACTTC. Its translation is CASSLGTSGSLAKNIQYF. This chain links TRBV7-2 with TRBJ2-4; 13 bases are a match to TRBD2. The CDR3 loop spans 18 amino acids. The trim removed 1 base at V and 0 bases at J, leaving 3 bases unmatched. CDR1 and CDR2 from the germline V gene are SGHTA and FQGNSA.

The CDR3 coding sequence is TGTGCCAGCAGCATAGGGGGCGGGCCAGAAGGCTACACCTTC. Protein sequence: CASSIGGGPEGYTF. The V gene is TRBV12-3 or TRBV12-4, the J gene TRBJ1-2, with 7 positions matching TRBD1. V lost 6 bases to trimming and J lost 8 bases; unmatched junction nucleotides: 12. The CDR3 contains 14 residues.

V usage is TRBV4-1 and J usage is TRBJ1-4; D remains ambiguous. Germline lookup yields CDR1 MGHRA and CDR2 YSYEKL. The CDR3 extends over 18 amino acids. V lost 1 base and J lost 2, with 17 bases in between. CDR3 in DNA: TGCGCCAGCAGCCAAGGTCCGGGATCCCGGCGGACTAATGAAAAACTGTTTTTT. Encoded protein: CASSQGPGSRRTNEKLFF.

The rearrangement joins TRBV6-1 to TRBJ2-7; 8 nucleotides agree with TRBD1. The V and J ends lost 7 bases and 2 bases, in that order; junction bases with no gene match: 7. This CDR3 region has 14 residues. The germline gives CDR1 MNHNS, CDR2 SASEGT. The CDR3 DNA reads as TGTGCCAGCAAGATCGGACAGGGTCCCTACGAGCAGTACGTC. This encodes CASKIGQGPYEQYV.

This clonotype appeared a few times. The rearrangement uses TRBV24-1 and TRBJ2-1, with TRBD2 matching over 14 bases. Trimming took 6 bases from V and 9 from J; bases not matched to a gene: 6. The CDR3 extends over 15 amino acids. Germline CDR1 reads KGHDR; CDR2 reads SFDVKD. For the CDR3, the DNA is TGTGCCACCAGTCGACTAGCGGGGGGGCCGTTTGAGCAGTTCTTC. This gives the protein CATSRLAGGPFEQFF.

This clonotype occurred many times. The chain couples TRBV7-2 to TRBJ2-2; 14 bases map to TRBD2. After removal of 5 bases from V and 4 bases from J, the junction contained 12 bases not matched to a gene. Looked up from germline, CDR1 is SGHTA and CDR2 is FQGNSA. The CDR3 is 19 residues long. The CDR3 reads CASSPPGLAGARGTGELFF. CDR3 in DNA: TGTGCCAGCAGCCCCCCGGGACTAGCGGGGGCCCGGGGCACCGGGGAGCTGTTTTTT.